This is a list of T cell receptor beta chains from one sample in a study of cytomegalovirus exposure and HLA in healthy donors. The method was immunoSEQ multiplex PCR; TCRdb's version includes in-frame clones alone and lacks a portion of them. The sample lists some 140,000 clones; 75% to 85% were seen once. Sequenced: PBMCs. The receptor set was obtained from a man aged 25-45 years in good health and CMV-seropositive. Both conserved end residues are part of each CDR3. The D gene is left open where the match is weak. Rows may omit the clone size; those that give it use once, few, many or a size class.

J: TRBJ2-5; D: TRBD1; V: TRBV27; size: .; CDR3: CASRLGQGRRETQYF; DNA: TGTGCCAGCAGACTCGGACAGGGGAGGAGGGAGACCCAGTACTTC
J: TRBJ2-7; D: .; V: TRBV7-8; size: .; CDR3: CASSLGPDYEQYF; DNA: TGTGCCAGCAGCTTAGGGCCAGACTACGAGCAGTACTTC
J: TRBJ2-1; D: TRBD2; V: TRBV13; size: .; CDR3: CASRPGLAGNNEQFF; DNA: TGTGCCAGCAGACCCGGACTAGCGGGCAACAATGAGCAGTTCTTC
J: TRBJ1-1; D: .; V: TRBV27; size: .; CDR3: CASSWTGVNTEAFF; DNA: TGTGCCAGCAGTTGGACCGGGGTGAACACTGAAGCTTTCTTT
J: TRBJ1-1; D: .; V: TRBV7-9; size: few; CDR3: CASSLAGDTEAFF; DNA: TGTGCCAGCAGCTTAGCAGGGGACACTGAAGCTTTCTTT
J: TRBJ2-7; D: TRBD2; V: TRBV5-4; size: .; CDR3: CASSSQVASGSVYEQYF; DNA: TGTGCCAGCAGCTCCCAAGTGGCTAGCGGGAGTGTCTACGAGCAGTACTTC
J: TRBJ1-5; D: TRBD1; V: TRBV19; size: once; CDR3: CASSRQGGNQPQHF; DNA: TGTGCCAGTAGTCGGCAGGGGGGCAATCAGCCCCAGCATTTT
J: TRBJ2-1; D: .; V: TRBV27; size: .; CDR3: CASSPGGYNEQFF; DNA: TGTGCCAGCAGCCCCGGGGGATACAATGAGCAGTTCTTC
J: TRBJ2-5; D: TRBD1; V: TRBV19; size: .; CDR3: CASSMDRGGSETQYF; DNA: TGTGCCAGTAGTATGGACAGGGGAGGATCAGAGACCCAGTACTTC
J: TRBJ2-1; D: .; V: TRBV4-2; size: .; CDR3: CASSQDLGAGSRNEQFF; DNA: TGTGCCAGCAGCCAAGACTTAGGGGCCGGGAGTAGGAATGAGCAGTTCTTC
J: TRBJ2-1; D: .; V: TRBV11-2; size: .; CDR3: CASSLVPLDEQFF; DNA: TGTGCCAGCAGCTTAGTCCCCCTCGATGAGCAGTTCTTC
J: TRBJ2-2; D: TRBD1; V: TRBV25-1; size: .; CDR3: CASSLGQGINTGELFF; DNA: TGTGCCAGCAGTTTGGGACAGGGGATAAACACCGGGGAGCTGTTTTTT
J: TRBJ2-5; D: TRBD2; V: TRBV11-2; size: .; CDR3: CASSLGLAGTEETQYF; DNA: TGTGCCAGCAGCTTAGGACTAGCGGGCACCGAAGAGACCCAGTACTTC
J: TRBJ2-7; D: TRBD1; V: TRBV15; size: few; CDR3: CATSRERGQSYEQYF; DNA: TGTGCCACCAGCAGAGAACGGGGACAGTCCTACGAGCAGTACTTC